These 24 T cell receptor beta chains originate from one sample sequenced in a study of OX40 agonist ivuxolimab in advanced cancers. Sequenced by immunoSEQ multiplex PCR; TCRdb stores in-frame clones only, minus some. The table records about 46,000 clones, roughly 90% of them present only once. Sample: CD4+ or CD8+ T cells sorted from blood, taken in a trial of the OX40 agonist ivuxolimab. The receptors were sampled from an adult with an advanced solid tumor such as melanoma, head and neck, liver or kidney cancer.

On this clone itself: Other DNA sequences in the same sample also yield this CDR3. The V gene is TRBV19, the J gene TRBJ1-4; D might be TRBD1 (6 bases). Germline V gene sequence: CDR1 LNHDA, CDR2 SQIVND (reference sequence). The CDR3 covers 14 residues. Between the trimmed V and J ends, which lost 6 bases and 3 bases, there was a span of 11 bases. This CDR3 reads CASSDRRPNEKLFF. The DNA for the CDR3 is TGTGCCAGTAGCGACAGGAGACCTAATGAAAAACTGTTTTTT.

The gene calls are TRBV5-1 and TRBJ1-6; 9 nucleotides line up with TRBD1. Trimming at V came to 4 bases and at J to 7 bases, leaving 3 bases not matched to a gene. The germline CDR1 and CDR2 sequences are SGHRS and YFSETQ. The CDR3 loop spans 14 amino acids. In nucleotides, the CDR3 is TGCGCCAGCAGCCCAGGACAGGGGAATTCACCCCTCCACTTT. It specifies CASSPGQGNSPLHF. Filled out from reference TRBV5-1 and TRBJ1-6, the complete variable domain reads KAGVTQTPRYLIKTRGQQVTLSCSPISGHRSVSWYQQTPGQGLQFLFEYFSETQRNKGNFPGRFSGRQFSNSRSEMNVSTLELGDSALYLCASSPGQGNSPLHFGNGTRLTVT.

The CDR3 loop is CASSQDLVGNQPQHF. The DNA for the CDR3 is TGCGCCAGCAGCCAAGACCTGGTTGGCAATCAGCCCCAGCATTTT. The chain has TRBV4-1 and TRBJ1-5; D unresolved. Trimming took 0 bases from V and 2 from J, leaving 8 bases between them. The CDR3 runs 15 residues. In germline, CDR1 is MGHRA, CDR2 YSYEKL.

V is TRBV9 and J is TRBJ2-1, with TRBD2 matching 11 bases. J was trimmed by 9 bases and V by 0 bases; bases with no gene match: 8. CDR3 length: 16 amino acids. Per the germline V gene, CDR1 is SGDLS and CDR2 is YYNGEE. The CDR3, as DNA: TGTGCCAGCAGCGTAGTAATAGCGGGAGGGTTGGGTGAGCAGTTCTTC. The encoded protein is CASSVVIAGGLGEQFF.

With respect to this clone: A read error may account for a junction end that differs from germline. The same CDR3 arises from other DNA sequences in this sample as well. This sequence joins TRBV12-5 and TRBJ2-7; D is unclear. There are 12 residues in the CDR3. Germline V CDR1 and CDR2: LGHNT, FRNRAP. The chain's CDR3 is CASGPSSYEQYF. The CDR3, as DNA: TGTGCCAGTGGTCCTTCTTCCTACGAGCAGTACTTC.

The V and J genes are TRBV6-1 and TRBJ2-5; 11 positions match TRBD2. The CDR3 is 13 amino acids. V lost 9 bases, J lost 4 bases, and 4 bases stayed unmatched. Germline loops: CDR1 MNHNS, CDR2 SASEGT. CDR3 coding DNA: TGTGCCAGTCGGACTAGCGGGCCAGAGACCCAGTACTTC. Translated: CASRTSGPETQYF.

The genes are TRBV2 and TRBJ1-2; unclear D gene. The CDR3 extends over 13 amino acids. V lost 7 bases to trimming and J lost 2 bases, with 11 bases between them. Germline CDR1 reads SNHLY; CDR2 reads FYNNEI. The CDR3 DNA reads TGTGCCAGCAATCCCCCGGGGAACTATGGCTACACCTTC. Translating it yields CASNPPGNYGYTF.

The V and J genes are TRBV7-9 and TRBJ2-7, with D perhaps matching TRBD1 (6 bases). The length of the CDR3 is 14 residues. The V and J ends lost 5 bases and 1 base respectively, with 12 bases between them. CDR1 and CDR2 from the germline V gene are SEHNR and FQNEAQ (reference sequence). The CDR3 nucleotides are TGTGCCAGCAGCCCCTTGACAGGTTCCTACGAGCAGTACTTC. Translation: CASSPLTGSYEQYF.

A word on this clone: The germline gene is not matched at one end of the junction; a read error may be the cause. V usage is TRBV7-9 and J usage is TRBJ2-1; D is perhaps TRBD2 (6 bases). The CDR3 has 15 amino acids. The germline CDR1 and CDR2 sequences are SEHNR and FQNEAQ (reference sequence). CDR3 in amino acids: CASSQNSGHYSEQFF. The CDR3 DNA reads TGTGCCAGCAGCCAAAACAGCGGGCACTACAGTGAGCAGTTCTTC.

This sequence joins TRBV20-1 and TRBJ2-5, with D possibly TRBD2 on 6 matching bases. Germline V gives CDR1 DFQATT, CDR2 SNEGSKA (reference sequence). V was trimmed by 4 bases and J by 9 bases, leaving 9 bases between them. This CDR3 region has 10 residues. The CDR3 loop reads CSATWEAQYF. The CDR3 DNA follows: TGCAGTGCTACGTGGGAGGCCCAGTACTTC.

This chain uses TRBV6-6 with TRBJ1-5, with no clear D. The CDR3 sequence is 13 residues long. Per the germline V gene, CDR1 is MNHNY and CDR2 is SVGAGI (reference sequence). The V end lost 4 bases, the J end lost 5 bases, and 9 bases lay between the germline ends. This chain's CDR3 is CASSWSTHQPQHF. In DNA form, the CDR3 reads TGTGCCAGCAGTTGGAGTACACATCAGCCCCAGCATTTT.

The chain carries TRBV28 and TRBJ1-4; 7 bases are a match to TRBD1. The CDR3 runs 12 residues. Per the germline V gene, CDR1 is MDHEN and CDR2 is SYDVKM. Germline trimming cut 5 bases from V and 13 bases from J; bases unmatched to any gene: 7. For the CDR3, the DNA is TGTGCCAGCAGTCTAAGACAGGGTGGACTGTTTTTT. Encoded protein: CASSLRQGGLFF.

This sequence joins TRBV2 and TRBJ2-1; a possible D gene is TRBD2 (6 bases). The germline V gene encodes CDR1 SNHLY and CDR2 FYNNEI. The CDR3 covers 14 residues. Between the trimmed V and J ends, which lost 3 bases and 8 bases, there was a span of 14 bases. The chain's CDR3 is CASSDKSGEDEQFF. The CDR3 nucleotides are TGTGCCAGCAGTGATAAGTCGGGGGAGGATGAGCAGTTCTTC. Combining the CDR3 with reference TRBV2 and TRBJ2-1 gives the whole variable domain EPEVTQTPSHQVTQMGQEVILRCVPISNHLYFYWYRQILGQKVEFLVSFYNNEISEKSEIFDDQFSVERPDGSNFTLKIRSTKLEDSAMYFCASSDKSGEDEQFFGPGTRLTVL.

V usage is TRBV15 and J usage is TRBJ1-4; no reliable D call. This CDR3 region has 12 residues. The V end lost 1 base, the J end lost 6 bases, and 3 bases lay between the germline ends. The germline V gene encodes CDR1 LNHNV and CDR2 YYDKDF (reference sequence). CDR3 sequence (DNA): TGTGCCACCAGCAGAGCAGATGAAAAACTGTTTTTT. Residues: CATSRADEKLFF.

J is TRBJ1-1 and V is TRBV7-9; possible D gene TRBD1, 6 bases. This CDR3 is built from 12 residues. The germline V gene encodes CDR1 SEHNR and CDR2 FQNEAQ (reference sequence). Between the trimmed V and J ends, which lost 1 base and 8 bases, there was a span of 8 bases. The CDR3 DNA is TGTGCCAGCAGCTTAGTCACAGGGGAAGCTTTCTTT. The encoded protein is CASSLVTGEAFF.

The chain couples TRBV7-2 to TRBJ2-5; 11 nucleotides match TRBD2. This CDR3 spans 17 amino acids. The germline V gene encodes CDR1 SGHTA and CDR2 FQGNSA. The junction had 7 bases not matched to a gene; V was cut back by 2 bases and J by 2 bases. CDR3 protein: CASSLSLAGGSQETQYF. The CDR3 DNA reads as TGTGCCAGCAGCTTATCGCTAGCGGGAGGTTCTCAAGAGACCCAGTACTTC.

In DNA form, the CDR3 reads TGTGCCAGTCTGGACCGAACTCCAGCTAACTATGGCTACACCTTC. It is translated as CASLDRTPANYGYTF. This chain links TRBV28 with TRBJ1-2; D unresolved. V lost 9 bases, J lost 0 bases, and 17 bases lay in between. CDR1 and CDR2 (germline): MDHEN, SYDVKM. The CDR3 totals 15 residues.

V and J are TRBV10-3 and TRBJ2-7, with TRBD2 matching over 8 bases. CDR1 is ENHRY, CDR2 SYGVKD, per germline. The CDR3 contains 14 residues. J gave up 5 bases and V 7 bases, and 10 bases lay outside the gene matches. CDR3 coding DNA: TGTGCCATCACCGACCGGGGGGGGCTGGACGAGCAGTACTTC. Protein sequence: CAITDRGGLDEQYF.

This sequence joins TRBV19 and TRBJ2-1; 9 nucleotides line up with TRBD2. The germline gives CDR1 LNHDA, CDR2 SQIVND (reference sequence). V shed 5 bases, J shed 0 bases, and the junction held 8 bases outside the gene matches. This CDR3 contains 17 residues. This CDR3 reads CASSVAGGPGSYNEQFF. The CDR3 DNA reads as TGTGCCAGTAGTGTCGCGGGAGGGCCGGGCTCCTACAATGAGCAGTTCTTC. Combining the CDR3 with reference TRBV19 and TRBJ2-1 gives the whole variable domain DGGITQSPKYLFRKEGQNVTLSCEQNLNHDAMYWYRQDPGQGLRLIYYSQIVNDFQKGDIAEGYSVSREKKESFPLTVTSAQKNPTAFYLCASSVAGGPGSYNEQFFGPGTRLTVL.

V gene TRBV2 combines with J gene TRBJ1-4; TRBD1 matches 9 bases. Germline loops: CDR1 SNHLY, CDR2 FYNNEI. The CDR3 length is 15 residues. The V gene end was trimmed by 6 bases and the J gene end by 8 bases; junction bases not matched to a gene: 10. The CDR3 sequence: CASRGDRVLREKLFF. CDR3 coding DNA: TGTGCCAGCAGGGGGGACAGGGTATTAAGGGAAAAACTGTTTTTT.

This chain uses TRBV7-8 with TRBJ2-6; D may be TRBD2 (5 bases). V was pared by 1 base and J by 0 bases, with 16 bases between. Germline CDR1 is SGHVS and CDR2 is FQNEAQ. The length of the CDR3 is 19 residues. CDR3 sequence (DNA): TGTGCCAGCAGCTTAGTGGTAGGCGGGCTGAGCTCTGGGGCCAACGTCCTGACTTTC. As protein: CASSLVVGGLSSGANVLTF. The whole variable domain, remainder taken from reference TRBV7-8 and TRBJ2-6, is GAGVSQSPRYKVAKRGQDVALRCDPISGHVSLFWYQQALGQGPEFLTYFQNEAQLDKSGLPSDRFFAERPEGSVSTLKIQRTQQEDSAVYLCASSLVVGGLSSGANVLTFGAGSRLTVL.

The rearrangement joins TRBV11-3 to TRBJ1-5; D uncertain. The length of the CDR3 is 15 residues. Trimming took off 0 bases at V and 1 base at J, with 7 bases between the two ends. CDR1 SGHNT and CDR2 YENEEA come from the germline V gene. Written as DNA, the CDR3 is TGTGCCAGCAGCTTAGAGAGGTCGAGCAATCAGCCCCAGCATTTT. Residues: CASSLERSSNQPQHF.

This chain joins TRBV9 and TRBJ1-4; tentatively, D is TRBD1 (5 bases). Trimming shortened V by 4 bases and J by 8 bases, and 21 bases separated the two germline ends. The V gene's germline CDR1 is SGDLS and CDR2 YYNGEE. The CDR3 totals 16 residues. The DNA for the CDR3 is TGTGCCAGCAGCCCTAGTTGGGGAGGGGCGGGGGAAAAACTGTTTTTT. Translated, it gives CASSPSWGGAGEKLFF.

The rearrangement uses TRBV5-4 and TRBJ2-2; D possibly corresponds to TRBD1 (5 bases). The CDR3 contains 13 residues. V was cut by 7 bases and J by 13 bases, with 20 bases left in between. The germline V gene has CDR1 SGHNT and CDR2 YYREEE (reference sequence). CDR3 sequence reads: CASGFPSGQGLFF. The CDR3 region has the DNA TGTGCCAGCGGTTTCCCCTCTGGCCAGGGGCTGTTTTTT.